This T cell receptor beta chain was recorded in a study of CD8 T cells in ankylosing spondylitis. Trimming removed 6 bases from V and 0 bases from J, with 13 bases in between. The CDR3 runs 15 residues. Per the germline V gene, CDR1 is SGHRS and CDR2 is YFSETQ. Remarks on this clonotype: Its target is unknown.

TCRdb ran MiXCR on the 5' RACE reads and lists one entry per CDR3 protein. Seen here are about 420,000 distinct CDR3 sequences, 20% to 25% observed once, and the top ten hold approximately 15%. Study-wide points: Seemingly characteristic of ankylosing spondylitis blood was a TCR beta motif consisting of eight highly homologous variants. Earlier studies detected some motif variants in reactive arthritis synovial fluid and blood.

Sequenced: blood, either unsorted or a sorted T cell fraction (not recorded which). This TCR derives from a male donor with ankylosing spondylitis. V and J are TRBV5-1 and TRBJ2-1; no firm D call. The CDR3 nucleotides are TGCGCCAGCACTTCTGACGGTAGCTCCTACAATGAGCAGTTCTTC. It is translated as CASTSDGSSYNEQFF.